This T cell receptor beta chain stems from a study of blood T cell repertoires in COVID-19. On the study more broadly: Acute-phase and convalescent COVID-19 samples originated in the United States, Italy and Spain. Sources were T cells, B-cell-depleted T cells, or PBMCs; the material itself was cDNA or gDNA.

Clones were sequenced by immunoSEQ multiplex PCR, and TCRdb holds only the in-frame ones, with some missing. The sample contains around 260,000 clones, over 75% of which appear only once. The V gene end was trimmed by 4 bases and the J gene end by 6 bases; junction bases not matched to a gene: 12. There are 16 residues in the CDR3. From germline, CDR1 is MNHEY and CDR2 SVGAGI. This chain uses TRBV6-5 with TRBJ2-1; 7 positions match TRBD1. The TCR originated in a human donor in a cohort sampled during active COVID-19. The source material was peripheral blood. The CDR3 DNA follows: TGTGCCAGCAGTTCCACGGGAAGGGGGCGCGTCAATGAGCAGTTCTTC. This encodes CASSSTGRGRVNEQFF.